The rows below give T cell receptor beta chains drawn from one sample of a study of blood T cell repertoires in COVID-19. The method was immunoSEQ multiplex PCR; TCRdb's version includes in-frame clones alone and lacks a portion of them. Altogether 200,000 to 300,000 clones are present, over 75% being singletons, with the ten largest covering over 2%. Source material: peripheral blood. These receptor sequences come from a woman aged 45-65 years with acute or convalescent COVID-19. CDR3s include the opening cysteine and the closing phenylalanine or tryptophan. The D gene is left open where the match is weak. Part of the rows lack a size; the others show once, few, many or a class for expanded clones.

>TRBV20-1|TRBJ1-2|-|-
TGCAGTGCTAGTAATCGAGCTAACTATGGCTACACCTTC
CSASNRANYGYTF
>TRBV30|TRBJ2-1|-|TRBD1
TGTGCCTGGAACCCCGGGACAGGGGACAATGAGCAGTTCTTC
CAWNPGTGDNEQFF
>TRBV5-1|TRBJ2-1|-|-
TGCGCCAGCAGCTTAAGTTTTACCTCGGGGTCCAATGAGCAGTTCTTC
CASSLSFTSGSNEQFF
>TRBV5-1|TRBJ1-4|-|-
TGCGCCAGCAGCTTGGTACCGGGATCTGAAAAACTGTTTTTT
CASSLVPGSEKLFF
>TRBV2|TRBJ1-4|-|-
TGTGCCGGGCACCTACAGGGAGCTAATGAAAAACTGTTTTTT
CAGHLQGANEKLFF
>TRBV28|TRBJ1-2|-|-
TGTGCCAGCAGTCCGGGAACGACCCTCCATGGCTACACCTTC
CASSPGTTLHGYTF
>TRBV4-1|TRBJ2-3|-|-
TGCGCCAGCAGCCTTGGAGGGCGCCCGGGCACAGATACGCAGTATTTT
CASSLGGRPGTDTQYF
>TRBV6-6|TRBJ2-7|once|-
TGTGCCAGCACCATAGATAACTACGAGCAGTACTTC
CASTIDNYEQYF
>TRBV27|TRBJ2-7|-|TRBD1
TGTGCCAGCAGTTCGGGACAGGGGAGGACAAACGAGCAGTACTTC
CASSSGQGRTNEQYF
>TRBV2|TRBJ2-7|-|TRBD2
TGTGCCAGCAACCGCGGGAGGGATCCCCCTCGGGAGCAGTACTTC
CASNRGRDPPREQYF
>TRBV4-1|TRBJ2-1|few|-
TGCGCCAGCAGCCAAGAAGGGAGAGGTAGCACAAGCGGGCAGTTCTTC
CASSQEGRGSTSGQFF
>TRBV19|TRBJ2-5|-|TRBD1
TGTGCCAGTAGCCGAGGACAGGGGGCGGCGGGAGTCCAAGAGACCCAGTACTTC
CASSRGQGAAGVQETQYF
>TRBV11-2|TRBJ2-7|few|-
TGTGCCAGCAGCTTAACCTATTACGAGCAGTACTTC
CASSLTYYEQYF
>TRBV5-5|TRBJ2-1|-|TRBD2
TGTGCCAGCAGCGCCGGGACTAGTTACAATGAGCAGTTCTTC
CASSAGTSYNEQFF
>TRBV24-1|TRBJ2-1|-|TRBD2
TGTGCCACCAGTGTGCCCGGGACTAGCGCCGATGAGCAGTTCTTC
CATSVPGTSADEQFF
>TRBV2|TRBJ2-1|-|TRBD2
TGTGCCAGCAACCGAGGACTAGCGGGATGGTCCTACAATGAGCAGTTCTTC
CASNRGLAGWSYNEQFF
>TRBV5-1|TRBJ1-6|-|-
TGCGCCAGCCGCCTGCCGGCGGAAAATTCACCCCTCCACTTT
CASRLPAENSPLHF
>TRBV28|TRBJ1-2|-|TRBD1
TGTGCCAGCAACAGGGGGCTTTATGGCTACACCTTC
CASNRGLYGYTF
>TRBV13|TRBJ1-3|once|TRBD1
TGTGCCAGCAGCTTGGACAGGTCTGGAAACACCATATATTTT
CASSLDRSGNTIYF
>TRBV7-2|TRBJ1-2|-|TRBD1
TGTGCCAGCAGCTCCACGGGACAGGGGACTGGCTACACCTTC
CASSSTGQGTGYTF
>TRBV24-1|TRBJ2-1|-|-
TGTGCCACCAGTGATTCGTACGGGAGACGGCCCTACAATGAGCAGTTCTTC
CATSDSYGRRPYNEQFF
>TRBV6-2/TRBV6-3|TRBJ1-1|-|-
TGTGCCAGCAGTTACTGGCCTAACACTGAAGCTTTCTTT
CASSYWPNTEAFF
>TRBV5-5|TRBJ2-7|-|TRBD1
TGTGCCAGCACGCACTGGCCGGGACAGGGCCGCTACGAGCAGTACTTC
CASTHWPGQGRYEQYF
>TRBV4-1|TRBJ2-1|-|-
TGCGCCAGCAGCCCAGGGGGGAATGAGCAGTTCTTC
CASSPGGNEQFF
>TRBV28|TRBJ1-4|-|TRBD1
TGTGCCAGCAGTTCCGGGACAGAGCCCGTTAAACTGTTTTTT
CASSSGTEPVKLFF
>TRBV6-5|TRBJ2-7|-|-
TGTGCCAGCATAGGGAATCAGGGCAACGACGAGCAGTACTTC
CASIGNQGNDEQYF
>TRBV5-1|TRBJ2-1|-|TRBD1
TGCGCCAGCAGCTATCTGTCGGGACAGGGGTACAATGAGCAGTTCTTC
CASSYLSGQGYNEQFF
>TRBV2|TRBJ2-7|once|TRBD1
TGTGCCAGCAGCGCGGACAGGAAATTTACCGGCTCCTACGAGCAGTACTTC
CASSADRKFTGSYEQYF
>TRBV3-1/TRBV3-2|TRBJ2-5|-|-
TGTGCCAGCAGCCCCGACAGCTACCAAGAGACCCAGTACTTC
CASSPDSYQETQYF
>TRBV28|TRBJ2-3|-|TRBD2
TGTGCCAGCAGTTCTGTAGCGGGAGGGCCGGGAGATACGCAGTATTTT
CASSSVAGGPGDTQYF
>TRBV29-1|TRBJ2-3|-|TRBD1
TGCAGCGTTGATGTCACGGGACAGGGGGAAGATACGCAGTATTTT
CSVDVTGQGEDTQYF
>TRBV21-1|TRBJ1-2|-|-
TGTGCCAGCAGCCACACAGGGAGCTTC
CASSHTGSF
>TRBV6-6|TRBJ1-4|-|TRBD1
TGTGCCAGCAGTCATAGTCCCGGGACAGGTCTGGAAAAACTGTTTTTT
CASSHSPGTGLEKLFF
>TRBV7-2|TRBJ1-3|-|TRBD1
TGTGCCAGCAGCCTGGGACAGCTCTCTGGAAACACCATATATTTT
CASSLGQLSGNTIYF
>TRBV7-2|TRBJ1-5|-|TRBD1
TGTGCCAGCACCTCTACAGGGGGCAATCAGCCCCAGCATTTT
CASTSTGGNQPQHF
>TRBV4-1|TRBJ2-7|few|TRBD1
TGCGCCAGCAGCCTAGACAGGGCGGCCTACGAGCAGTACTTC
CASSLDRAAYEQYF
>TRBV3-1/TRBV3-2|TRBJ1-1|-|-
TGTGCCAGCAGCCCCTTGGCCGTCTCAAATGAAGCTTTCTTT
CASSPLAVSNEAFF